Listed here is a single TCR beta chain. This record comes from a study of naive and memory T cell subsets. Treatment noted: skin biopsy from PPD injection site in Mantoux-positive individual. TCR cDNA received a 3' ligated oligonucleotide that carried a UMI. Ligated cDNA underwent four rounds of PCR with nested alpha and beta constant region primers and SP2. TCRdb called the UMI-ligation and nested PCR reads again in MiXCR, with one record for every CDR3 protein. The sample yields approximately 37,000 distinct CDR3 sequences, about 10% seen once. V was pared by 4 bases and J by 10 bases, with 12 bases between. The V gene's germline CDR1 is SGHRS and CDR2 YFSETQ. CDR3 length: 13 amino acids.

V gene TRBV5-1 combines with J gene TRBJ1-6; D is undetermined. The input for sequencing was skin, taken from a tuberculin skin test site. The clonotype originates from an adult in good health. The CDR3: CASSPDHSSPLHF. The CDR3 DNA reads as TGCGCCAGCAGCCCGGATCACTCCTCACCCCTCCACTTT.